The 18 T cell receptor beta chains below were found in one sample sequenced in a study of blood T cell repertoires in COVID-19. TCRdb keeps only in-frame clones here, not all; method: immunoSEQ multiplex PCR. This sample has some 210,000 clones, with approximately 91% found just once. The material sequenced was peripheral blood. These receptors were collected from a middle-aged woman with acute or convalescent COVID-19.

The chain joins TRBV27 to TRBJ1-1, with D possibly matching TRBD1 (6 bases). This CDR3 comprises 15 residues. Germline values: CDR1 MNHEY, CDR2 SMNVEV (reference sequence). V was pared by 6 bases and J by 2 bases, with 16 bases between. CDR3 nucleotides: TGTGCCAGCAGCGAACTGACAGGAATTAACACTGAAGCTTTCTTT. Protein product: CASSELTGINTEAFF.

The chain carries TRBV27 and TRBJ1-5; 9 positions match TRBD1. Germline V gene sequence: CDR1 MNHEY, CDR2 SMNVEV (reference sequence). This CDR3 region has 20 residues. V shed 1 base and J 2 bases; nucleotides not matched to a gene: 15. The CDR3 DNA is TGTGCCAGCAGTTTATTTACTCCGGGACAGGGTGTCGGGGGCAATCAGCCCCAGCATTTT. Translated, it gives CASSLFTPGQGVGGNQPQHF.

Only a few counts were recorded for this clone. The rearrangement links TRBV2 to TRBJ2-2; a weak D match, TRBD2 (6 bases). Germline CDR1 reads SNHLY; CDR2 reads FYNNEI. The CDR3 is 15 residues long. The V end lost 4 bases, the J end lost 7 bases, and 16 bases lay between the germline ends. Here the CDR3 DNA reads TGTGCCAGCAGTGCCAGCGCCGGGGGATTCGGGGAGCTGTTTTTT. This translates into CASSASAGGFGELFF.

The J gene is TRBJ2-1, the V gene TRBV25-1; 9 nucleotides line up with TRBD2. Germline V gene data show CDR1 as MGHDK and CDR2 as SYGVNS. This CDR3 is 18 amino acids long. The J segment lost 0 bases and the V segment lost 1 base, leaving 7 bases of the junction unmatched. CDR3 residues: CASSEFYLAGNSYNEQFF. The DNA for the CDR3 is TGTGCCAGCAGTGAATTCTATCTAGCGGGGAACTCCTACAATGAGCAGTTCTTC. The full variable domain, rest sourced from reference TRBV25-1 and TRBJ2-1, is EADIYQTPRYLVIGTGKKITLECSQTMGHDKMYWYQQDPGMELHLIHYSYGVNSTEKGDLSSESTVSRIRTEHFPLTLESARPSHTSQYLCASSEFYLAGNSYNEQFFGPGTRLTVL.

V and J are TRBV7-2 and TRBJ1-5, with TRBD1 matching 9 bases. V trimming: 1 base; J trimming: 7 bases; junction bases outside the gene matches: 2. Per germline, CDR1 SGHTA and CDR2 FQGNSA. This CDR3 spans 14 amino acids. This CDR3 is CASSLGTGEQPQHF. Here the CDR3 DNA reads TGTGCCAGCAGCTTAGGGACAGGGGAACAGCCCCAGCATTTT.

The chain links TRBV5-1 to TRBJ1-6, with 7 positions matching TRBD1. Germline CDR1 reads SGHRS; CDR2 reads YFSETQ. The V segment lost 0 bases and the J segment 7 bases; nucleotides outside the gene matches: 4. CDR3 length equals 15 residues. Here the CDR3 reads CASSLDPGGNSPLHF. CDR3 DNA sequence: TGCGCCAGCAGCTTGGATCCAGGGGGGAATTCACCCCTCCACTTT.

V usage is TRBV10-3 and J usage is TRBJ2-1, with 8 positions matching TRBD1. The V gene's germline CDR1 is ENHRY and CDR2 SYGVKD. V dropped 2 bases and J dropped 5; count of bases not matched to a gene: 11. This CDR3 spans 17 amino acids. In DNA form, the CDR3 reads TGTGCCATCAGTGAGCAGGAAGTGACAGGGGATGACAATGAGCAGTTCTTC. Its protein product is CAISEQEVTGDDNEQFF.

This sequence joins TRBV3-1 (or the pseudogene TRBV3-2) and TRBJ1-4, with 10 bases fitting TRBD1. Germline V CDR1 and CDR2: LGHDT, YNNKEL (reference sequence). The CDR3 covers 16 residues. The V gene end was trimmed by 4 bases and the J gene end by 8 bases; junction bases not matched to a gene: 10. Here the CDR3 reads CASSRGTGAVLEKLFF. In DNA form, the CDR3 reads TGTGCCAGCAGCCGGGGGACAGGGGCGGTTCTGGAAAAACTGTTTTTT.

The chain recombines TRBV15 with TRBJ2-4; possibly TRBD2 for D (7 bases). V lost 0 bases to trimming and J lost 6 bases, with 15 bases between them. CDR1 is LNHNV and CDR2 is YYDKDF in the germline V gene (reference sequence). The CDR3 length is 16 residues. The CDR3 sequence is CATSRDPRGGGNIQYF. The CDR3 nucleotides read TGTGCCACCAGCAGAGATCCCAGGGGCGGGGGAAACATTCAGTACTTC. The full variable domain, completed using reference TRBV15 and TRBJ2-4, is DAMVIQNPRYQVTQFGKPVTLSCSQTLNHNVMYWYQQKSSQAPKLLFHYYDKDFNNEADTPDNFQSRRPNTSFCFLDIRSPGLGDTAMYLCATSRDPRGGGNIQYFGAGTRLSVL.

The rearrangement uses TRBV19 and TRBJ1-2; no firm D call. The length of the CDR3 is 14 residues. Germline lookup yields CDR1 LNHDA and CDR2 SQIVND (reference sequence). Trimming took 5 bases from V and 0 from J, leaving 10 bases between them. The CDR3 loop is CASSLVNTNYGYTF. CDR3 DNA sequence: TGTGCCAGTAGTTTGGTGAACACTAACTATGGCTACACCTTC. Filled out from reference TRBV19 and TRBJ1-2, the complete variable domain reads DGGITQSPKYLFRKEGQNVTLSCEQNLNHDAMYWYRQDPGQGLRLIYYSQIVNDFQKGDIAEGYSVSREKKESFPLTVTSAQKNPTAFYLCASSLVNTNYGYTFGSGTRLTVV.

J is TRBJ2-6 and V is TRBV6-6; 11 bases line up with TRBD1. The germline V gene encodes CDR1 MNHNY and CDR2 SVGAGI (reference sequence). The CDR3 spans 17 residues. The junction had 7 bases not matched to a gene; V was cut back by 5 bases and J by 4 bases. The CDR3 loop reads CASSRWTGGDGANVLTF. The CDR3 coding sequence is TGTGCCAGCAGTCGTTGGACAGGGGGCGACGGGGCCAACGTCCTGACTTTC.

The chain uses TRBV4-1 and TRBJ1-4; a weak D match, TRBD1 (5 bases). This CDR3 is built from 17 residues. Germline assignment: CDR1 MGHRA and CDR2 YSYEKL. V lost 1 base and J lost 7, with 19 bases in between. The CDR3 sequence is CASSQVPGRRKIEKLFF. The CDR3 region has the DNA TGCGCCAGCAGCCAAGTTCCAGGGCGGCGCAAAATTGAAAAACTGTTTTTT.

The rearrangement joins TRBV7-8 to TRBJ1-1; D unclear. The germline V gene has CDR1 SGHVS and CDR2 FQNEAQ. CDR3 length: 13 amino acids. Trimming took 3 bases from V and 1 from J, leaving 6 bases between them. The CDR3 bases are TGTGCCAGCAGCTTTGCGCCGAACACTGAAGCTTTCTTT. This codes for CASSFAPNTEAFF.

As DNA, the CDR3 is TGTGCCAGCAGTTACCTCAGGGGGCGGGCAGATACGCAGTATTTT. Translated: CASSYLRGRADTQYF. The gene calls are TRBV6-6 and TRBJ2-3; TRBD1 matches 8 bases. The CDR3 has 15 amino acids. The germline gives CDR1 MNHNY, CDR2 SVGAGI (reference sequence). J was trimmed by 4 bases and V by 2 bases; bases with no gene match: 5.

The V and J genes are TRBV3-1 (or the pseudogene TRBV3-2) and TRBJ2-3; D is uncertain. Trimming stripped 1 base from V and 4 bases from J, with 9 bases between. The CDR3 runs to 14 residues. CDR1 and CDR2 (germline): LGHDT, YNNKEL (reference sequence). The CDR3 reads CASSQVTGADTQYF. CDR3 DNA: TGTGCCAGCAGCCAAGTTACCGGTGCAGATACGCAGTATTTT.

The chain joins TRBV6-1 to TRBJ1-1; D not resolved. Trimming removed 2 bases at V and 1 base at J, with 5 bases between. Germline V lookup: CDR1 MNHNS, CDR2 SASEGT. This CDR3 has 13 amino acids. CDR3 DNA sequence: TGTGCCAGCAGTGAACTGTCGAACACTGAAGCTTTCTTT. It encodes CASSELSNTEAFF.

This clone was detected only once. This chain connects TRBV4-2 to TRBJ1-1; weak D call: TRBD1 (6 bases). The germline V gene has CDR1 LGHNA and CDR2 YNFKEQ. The CDR3 is 16 residues long. Trimming removed 2 bases at V and 1 base at J, with 14 bases between. CDR3 loop: CASSQQQGTRNTEAFF. The CDR3 nucleotides are TGTGCCAGCAGCCAACAACAGGGCACGCGGAACACTGAAGCTTTCTTT.

V gene TRBV6-1 combines with J gene TRBJ2-1; 9 bases map to TRBD2. V was clipped by 2 bases and J by 8 bases; unmatched bases: 7. CDR3 length equals 15 residues. The germline V gene encodes CDR1 MNHNS and CDR2 SASEGT. CDR3 residues: CASSETASGVDEQFF. As DNA, the CDR3 is TGTGCCAGCAGTGAAACGGCTAGCGGGGTCGATGAGCAGTTCTTC.